The 27 T cell receptor beta chains reported below all come from one sample, sequenced in a study of identical twins. Each CDR3 protein gets one entry after TCRdb re-called the 5' RACE reads with MiXCR. The sample holds a few hundred thousand distinct CDR3 sequences; around 9% are singletons and the top ten take approximately 9.3%. Sequences were obtained from naive T cells sorted from blood. Every receptor here comes from a woman in her fifties or sixties in good health.

The chain has TRBV19 and TRBJ1-6; D gene uncertain. The germline V and J ends were trimmed by 0 bases and 10 bases, with 13 bases remaining between them. The CDR3 has 15 amino acids. CDR1 is LNHDA and CDR2 is SQIVND in the germline V gene (reference sequence). The CDR3 DNA follows: TGTGCCAGTAGTATAGACGAAACCGGCGGGTCACCCCTCCACTTT. Protein product: CASSIDETGGSPLHF.

This clonotype was counted at least ten times. CDR3: CASSLWGKDEQFF. As DNA, the CDR3 is TGTGCCAGCAGTTTATGGGGTAAGGATGAGCAGTTCTTC. The rearrangement links TRBV12-3 or TRBV12-4 to TRBJ2-1; D is undetermined. V shed 2 bases and J shed 8 bases, with 10 bases lying between them. CDR3 length equals 13 residues.

V is TRBV5-6 and J is TRBJ2-1; unclear D gene. V was shortened by 1 base and J by 8 bases, with 4 bases between the two germline ends. The germline CDR1 and CDR2 sequences are SGHDT and YYEEEE. This CDR3 region has 11 residues. CDR3 sequence: CASSLFDEQFF. The DNA for the CDR3 is TGTGCCAGCAGCTTGTTCGATGAGCAGTTCTTC.

This clonotype appeared many times. The V call is TRBV29-1, the J call TRBJ1-1; the D gene is possibly TRBD1 (5 bases). CDR1 and CDR2 from the germline V gene are SQVTM and ANQGSEA. Trimming took off 3 bases at V and 3 bases at J, with 11 bases between the two ends. CDR3 length equals 13 residues. The CDR3 reads CSVDEWGDTEAFF. CDR3 nucleotides: TGCAGCGTTGATGAGTGGGGGGACACTGAAGCTTTCTTT.

V gene TRBV7-9 combines with J gene TRBJ2-5, with TRBD2 matching 9 bases. CDR1 and CDR2 (germline): SEHNR, FQNEAQ (reference sequence). CDR3 length: 18 amino acids. V dropped 6 bases and J dropped 1; count of bases not matched to a gene: 15. The CDR3 is CASRPVSVREGLQETQYF. As DNA, the CDR3 is TGTGCCAGCAGGCCCGTGTCGGTGCGGGAGGGCCTCCAAGAGACCCAGTACTTC.

This clonotype was found a few times. This chain uses TRBV24-1 with TRBJ2-1, with TRBD1 identical over 10 bases. Germline CDR1 and CDR2: KGHDR and SFDVKD. The V and J ends lost 4 bases and 8 bases, in that order; junction bases with no gene match: 7. This CDR3 contains 15 residues. The CDR3 loop is CATSDQTGGRHEQFF. CDR3 nucleotide sequence: TGTGCCACCAGTGACCAGACAGGGGGCAGGCATGAGCAGTTCTTC.

V gene TRBV29-1 combines with J gene TRBJ2-5; the D is unclear. This CDR3 comprises 13 residues. V gave up 5 bases and J gave up 2 bases, with 12 bases separating them. From germline, CDR1 is SQVTM and CDR2 ANQGSEA. CDR3 protein: CSVNRLIQETQYF. In DNA form, the CDR3 reads TGCAGCGTTAATCGTCTGATACAAGAGACCCAGTACTTC.

The sample holds a few counts of this clonotype. The chain combines TRBV5-8 with TRBJ2-4; D unclear. The V end lost 0 bases, the J end lost 2 bases, and 9 bases lay between the germline ends. Germline CDR1 is SGHTS and CDR2 is YDEGEE. This CDR3 is 15 amino acids long. CDR3 residues: CASSLDGVPKNIQYF. The CDR3 nucleotides read TGTGCCAGCAGCTTGGATGGGGTACCCAAAAACATTCAGTACTTC.

This clonotype was recorded many times. The rearrangement uses TRBV20-1 and TRBJ2-3; TRBD2 is a possible D gene (6 bases). Per the germline V gene, CDR1 is DFQATT and CDR2 is SNEGSKA (reference sequence). Trimming took off 6 bases at V and 8 bases at J, with 18 bases between the two ends. CDR3 length: 13 amino acids. CDR3 DNA sequence: TGCAGTGCCGCGTTACGGGAGTTAAGTACGCAGTATTTT. It codes for CSAALRELSTQYF.

This clonotype was observed a few times. The chain joins TRBV11-1 to TRBJ2-7, with 8 positions matching TRBD1. V dropped 5 bases and J dropped 6; count of bases not matched to a gene: 15. The CDR3 covers 16 residues. Germline lookup yields CDR1 SGHAT and CDR2 FQDESV (reference sequence). CDR3 region: CASSKDRQGKGSEQYF. Written as DNA, the CDR3 is TGTGCCAGCAGCAAAGATAGACAGGGGAAGGGAAGCGAGCAGTACTTC.

This clonotype was counted between two and nine times. V and J are TRBV19 and TRBJ2-4; D remains ambiguous. CDR3 length: 14 amino acids. V gave up 4 bases and J gave up 3 bases, with 10 bases separating them. Germline CDR1 is LNHDA and CDR2 is SQIVND (reference sequence). The CDR3 coding sequence is TGTGCCAGTAGTAGCGGAGACATCAAAAACATTCAGTACTTC. It is translated as CASSSGDIKNIQYF.

Ten or more counts support this clonotype. The V call is TRBV10-3, the J call TRBJ2-3, with D perhaps TRBD2 (5 bases). This CDR3 has 14 residues. Germline V lookup: CDR1 ENHRY, CDR2 SYGVKD. V shed 4 bases and J shed 0 bases, with 8 bases lying between them. CDR3 region: CAISASGSTDTQYF. As DNA, the CDR3 is TGTGCCATCAGTGCGAGCGGCAGCACAGATACGCAGTATTTT.

This clonotype occurred many times. The gene calls are TRBV20-1 and TRBJ1-2; TRBD1 agrees at 7 bases. V was clipped by 5 bases and J by 8 bases; unmatched bases: 11. The CDR3 runs to 13 residues. Germline V CDR1 and CDR2: DFQATT, SNEGSKA (reference sequence). CDR3 loop: CSALPGTVRGYTF. CDR3 coding DNA: TGCAGTGCTCTGCCCGGGACAGTGAGAGGCTACACCTTC.

This clonotype showed up many times. The chain recombines TRBV5-1 with TRBJ1-3, with D possibly being TRBD1 (5 bases). Germline CDR1 reads SGHRS; CDR2 reads YFSETQ. The CDR3 extends over 15 amino acids. Trimming removed 1 base at V and 0 bases at J, with 8 bases between. The CDR3 spells CASSLTGVSGNTIYF. DNA for the CDR3: TGCGCCAGCAGCTTGACAGGAGTCTCTGGAAACACCATATATTTT.

This clonotype has a count of ten or more. The chain links TRBV29-1 to TRBJ2-3; D may be TRBD1 or TRBD2 (5 bases each). Trimming cost V 6 bases and J 6 bases, with 16 bases left between them. The CDR3 consists of 13 residues. In germline, CDR1 is SQVTM, CDR2 ANQGSEA. The CDR3 DNA is TGCAGCGTCCAGGGACGGGTCTCGGATACGCAGTATTTT. Amino acids: CSVQGRVSDTQYF.

This clonotype was detected a few times. The chain uses TRBV20-1 and TRBJ1-2; D is unresolved. The germline V gene has CDR1 DFQATT and CDR2 SNEGSKA (reference sequence). The V end lost 4 bases, the J end lost 3 bases, and 9 bases lay between the germline ends. CDR3 length: 12 amino acids. The DNA for the CDR3 is TGCAGTGCTACTGGGAATCACTATGGCTACACCTTC. Encoded protein: CSATGNHYGYTF.

The CDR3 DNA is TGTGCCAGCAGCTTTGGGCTAGTCGGCGAGCAGTACTTC. It encodes CASSFGLVGEQYF. The V gene is TRBV5-6, the J gene TRBJ2-7; D not resolved. Germline V gives CDR1 SGHDT, CDR2 YYEEEE. This CDR3 region has 13 residues. The V and J ends lost 2 bases and 6 bases respectively, with 12 bases between them.

This clonotype was picked up one time. With a much larger clone just one base away, this may be a read error. CDR3 coding DNA: TGTTCCACCAGCAGAGATCCGAGCGGCTACAATGAGCAGTTCTTC. Translated, it gives CSTSRDPSGYNEQFF. The genes are TRBV15 and TRBJ2-1, with D tentatively TRBD2 (5 bases). CDR1 is LNHNV, CDR2 YYDKDF, per germline (reference sequence). This CDR3 is 15 amino acids long.

Ten or more counts support this clonotype. CDR3 sequence: CASSYGLYPPYNEQFF. CDR3 nucleotides: TGTGCCAGCAGTTACGGTCTGTACCCTCCCTACAATGAGCAGTTCTTC. The V call is TRBV6-5, the J call TRBJ2-1; D call uncertain. Germline CDR1 is MNHEY and CDR2 is SVGAGI. Trimming left V 2 bases short and J 2 bases short, with 13 bases between. CDR3 size: 16 residues.

This clonotype was counted only a few times. Germline is not matched at one junction end, which may reflect a read error. Here the CDR3 DNA reads TGTGCCAGCAGGGGGGCGGTTGGTCAGCTCCAGCATTTT. Amino acids: CASRGAVGQLQHF. The chain carries TRBV12-3 or TRBV12-4 and TRBJ1-5, with D perhaps TRBD1 (6 bases). The CDR3 has 13 residues.

There are many counts of this clonotype. V usage is TRBV3-1 and J usage is TRBJ2-2; no reliable D call. Trimming stripped 1 base from V and 8 bases from J, with 5 bases between. The germline V gene has CDR1 LGHDT and CDR2 YNNKEL (reference sequence). The CDR3 extends over 12 amino acids. The CDR3 nucleotides are TGTGCCAGCAGCCAAGTTACGGGGGAGCTGTTTTTT. Encoded protein: CASSQVTGELFF.

This chain connects TRBV6-2 or TRBV6-3 to TRBJ2-7, with D unresolved. Looked up from germline, CDR1 is MNHEY and CDR2 is SVGEGT. This CDR3 spans 12 amino acids. Trimming removed 8 bases at V and 0 bases at J, with 8 bases between. CDR3 in DNA: TGTGCCAGCGGGCGCAGCTCCTACGAGCAGTACGTC. Translated: CASGRSSYEQYV.

V is TRBV27 and J is TRBJ2-1, with TRBD2 matching 8 bases. V dropped 8 bases and J dropped 10; count of bases not matched to a gene: 10. Germline loops: CDR1 MNHEY, CDR2 SMNVEV (reference sequence). This CDR3 region has 13 residues. The CDR3 region has the DNA TGTGCCAGCTCAACGGGGGGGAGACCCGAGCAGTTCTTC. Translation gives CASSTGGRPEQFF.

The V and J genes are TRBV5-1 and TRBJ2-3; weak D call: TRBD2 (6 bases). Germline loops: CDR1 SGHRS, CDR2 YFSETQ. This CDR3 has 13 residues. V lost 4 bases and J 4 bases, leaving 10 bases between the germline ends. The DNA for the CDR3 is TGCGCCAGCAGCGTGGGGACTGCAGATACGCAGTATTTT. This sequence encodes CASSVGTADTQYF.

This clonotype occurred a few times. CDR3 sequence reads: CASSFDRGDSPLHF. The CDR3 DNA reads as TGTGCCAGCAGTTTCGACAGGGGTGATTCACCCCTCCACTTT. This chain uses TRBV12-3 or TRBV12-4 with TRBJ1-6; 8 nucleotides match TRBD1. With V trimmed by 3 bases and J by 8 bases, 3 bases remained unmatched. CDR3 length: 14 residues.

This clonotype was detected only a few times. The chain recombines TRBV7-9 with TRBJ2-6, with unresolved D. CDR3 length: 17 residues. V gave up 2 bases and J gave up 3 bases, with 14 bases separating them. The germline CDR1 and CDR2 sequences are SEHNR and FQNEAQ (reference sequence). The CDR3 DNA reads TGTGCCAGCAGCTTAACCGTGGCAGTTGGTGGGGCCAACGTCCTGACTTTC. Encoded protein: CASSLTVAVGGANVLTF.

This clonotype has at least ten counts. V gene TRBV10-3 combines with J gene TRBJ2-3; D is tentatively TRBD1 or TRBD2 (5 bases each). The germline V gene has CDR1 ENHRY and CDR2 SYGVKD. CDR3 length equals 14 residues. V lost 6 bases to trimming and J lost 4 bases, with 14 bases between them. The CDR3 sequence: CAIRGTSEPDTQYF. CDR3 sequence (DNA): TGTGCCATCAGAGGGACGTCCGAACCAGATACGCAGTATTTT.